A single T cell receptor (beta chain) is shown here with its context. Treatment of the sample: about 20 received Ad26.COV2.S at low or high dose, single or two shots; about five received placebo; per-sample allocation not given. The study sampled participants on day 63 after the first vaccine or placebo injection. The CDR3 is 12 residues long. V was trimmed by 8 bases and J by 5 bases, leaving 13 bases between them. The data stem from a study of Ad26.COV2.S vaccination and SARS-CoV-2 variants. Background on the study: Of the COV1001 trial arms, the Ad26.COV2.S arm included the donor.

The assay was immunoSEQ multiplex PCR, and TCRdb's table has in-frame clones only and misses some. The data show roughly 700,000 clones, around 90% seen once. The rearrangement uses TRBV12-3 or TRBV12-4 and TRBJ2-7, with D perhaps matching TRBD2 (6 bases). The sample in question was peripheral blood, obtained in a trial of Ad26.COV2.S vaccine versus placebo. The TCR was taken from a person aged 18-65 years who received the Ad26.COV2.S COVID-19 vaccine or a placebo. CDR3 region: CASRRGVNEQYF. For the CDR3, the DNA is TGTGCCAGCCGCCGCGGGGTCAACGAGCAGTACTTC.